One sample yielded the 19 T cell receptor beta chains listed below, sequenced in a study of spatial heterogeneity in lung cancer. MiXCR, applied by TCRdb to the 5' RACE reads, yields one record per CDR3 protein. This table has some 47,000 distinct CDR3 sequences, roughly 7.6% appearing once. Described time point: sample taken at primary tumor resection. Without sorting, whole RNA was sequenced from tumor, nontumor lung or frozen PBMC. The material sequenced was PBMCs, taken at surgery. Receptor source: a female donor with early-stage non-small cell lung cancer.

This clonotype was recorded many times. CDR3 in amino acids: CASSQGLAPSQETQYF. In nucleotides, the CDR3 is TGTGCCAGCAGCCAAGGACTAGCGCCATCCCAAGAGACCCAGTACTTC. The V call is TRBV4-2, the J call TRBJ2-5; 8 bases are a match to TRBD2. Germline trimming cut 1 base from V and 1 base from J; bases unmatched to any gene: 5. Germline-derived CDR1 and CDR2 are LGHNA and YNFKEQ. The CDR3 length is 16 residues.

Points on this clonotype: As the CDR3 is not closed by the conserved phenylalanine or tryptophan, this likely results from a read error. CDR3 coding DNA: TGTGCCAGCTCACCCGAGTCCGGAGCAGATACGCAGTATTTG. It yields the protein CASSPESGADTQYL. V is TRBV18 and J is TRBJ2-3, with D hard to call. Germline V gives CDR1 KGHSH, CDR2 LQKENI. The CDR3 runs 14 residues. V was clipped by 3 bases and J by 4 bases, with 11 bases between them.

This clonotype was detected only a few times. This chain uses TRBV7-2 with TRBJ2-3, with TRBD2 identical over 10 bases. V dropped 5 bases and J dropped 6; count of bases not matched to a gene: 8. Germline CDR1 and CDR2: SGHTA and FQGNSA. The CDR3 is 15 residues long. In DNA, the CDR3 is TGTGCCAGCAGCCGAGGGGGACTAGCGACTGATACGCAGTATTTT. Protein sequence: CASSRGGLATDTQYF.

Ten or more counts support this clonotype. This chain connects TRBV7-8 to TRBJ2-1; D gene uncertain. Germline CDR1 and CDR2: SGHVS and FQNEAQ. V lost 4 bases and J 6 bases, leaving 13 bases between the germline ends. This CDR3 has 14 amino acids. The CDR3 loop reads CASSSFDTINEQFF. CDR3 bases: TGTGCCAGCAGCTCTTTCGACACAATCAATGAGCAGTTCTTC.

There are a few counts of this clonotype. The chain is built from TRBV2 and TRBJ2-7; D is tentatively TRBD1 or TRBD2 (5 bases each). V was cut by 9 bases and J by 3 bases, with 18 bases left in between. The germline gives CDR1 SNHLY, CDR2 FYNNEI. The length of the CDR3 is 14 residues. The CDR3 region is CASWPGPPRYEQYF. The CDR3, as DNA: TGTGCCAGTTGGCCGGGACCCCCCCGCTACGAGCAGTACTTC. The full variable domain, in which reference TRBV2 and TRBJ2-7 provide the parts outside the CDR3, is EPEVTQTPSHQVTQMGQEVILRCVPISNHLYFYWYRQILGQKVEFLVSFYNNEISEKSEIFDDQFSVERPDGSNFTLKIRSTKLEDSAMYFCASWPGPPRYEQYFGPGTRLTVT.

This clonotype has a count of ten or more. The chain uses TRBV30 and TRBJ2-5; 11 nucleotides match TRBD2. The ends lost 0 bases at V and 0 bases at J; junction bases unmatched: 3. Germline V CDR1 and CDR2: GTSNPN, SVGIG (reference sequence). The CDR3 is made up of 16 amino acids. In nucleotides, the CDR3 is TGTGCCTGGAGTGTACCTAGCGGGGGGCACCAAGAGACCCAGTACTTC. It translates to CAWSVPSGGHQETQYF.

The genes are TRBV7-3 and TRBJ2-7; no reliable D call. Trimming shortened V by 5 bases and J by 3 bases, and 11 bases separated the two germline ends. Germline V CDR1 and CDR2: SGHTA, FQGTGA. The CDR3 extends over 13 amino acids. The CDR3 here is CASSQGRNYEQYF. CDR3 coding DNA: TGTGCCAGCAGCCAAGGACGGAACTACGAGCAGTACTTC.

This clonotype turned up a few times. This chain links TRBV7-2 with TRBJ2-7; D gene ambiguous. Per germline, CDR1 SGHTA and CDR2 FQGNSA. Trimming pared 0 bases from V and 6 bases from J, leaving 3 bases between. The length of the CDR3 is 11 residues. The CDR3 loop reads CASSLALEQYF. The CDR3 nucleotides read TGTGCCAGCAGCTTAGCGCTCGAGCAGTACTTC.

This clonotype was picked up a small number of times. This sequence joins TRBV5-1 and TRBJ2-2; the D call may be TRBD1 or TRBD2 (5 bases each). Trimming removed 4 bases from V and 5 bases from J, with 12 bases in between. Germline V gene data show CDR1 as SGHRS and CDR2 as YFSETQ. This CDR3 has 14 residues. The CDR3 loop reads CASSPDGGTGELFF. CDR3 in DNA: TGCGCCAGCAGCCCCGATGGGGGAACCGGGGAGCTGTTTTTT.

This clonotype was counted only a few times. This chain joins TRBV28 and TRBJ1-2, with TRBD1 as a possible D gene (6 bases). CDR3 length: 14 residues. Trimming pared 7 bases from V and 8 bases from J, leaving 20 bases between. Germline-derived CDR1 and CDR2 are MDHEN and SYDVKM. CDR3 sequence reads: CASIRGTQTGGYTF. In DNA form, the CDR3 reads TGTGCCAGCATAAGGGGGACTCAAACAGGGGGCTACACCTTC.

This clonotype occurred many times. The CDR3 bases are TGTGCCACCAGAGGGGACACTGAAGCTTTCTTT. Its translation: CATRGDTEAFF. J is TRBJ1-1 and V is TRBV15; the D gene is possibly TRBD1 (5 bases). Trimming removed 6 bases from V and 3 bases from J, with 5 bases in between. Germline V gives CDR1 LNHNV, CDR2 YYDKDF (reference sequence). CDR3 length: 11 amino acids. Full variable domain (remainder filled in from reference TRBV15 and TRBJ1-1): DAMVIQNPRYQVTQFGKPVTLSCSQTLNHNVMYWYQQKSSQAPKLLFHYYDKDFNNEADTPDNFQSRRPNTSFCFLDIRSPGLGDTAMYLCATRGDTEAFFGQGTRLTVV.

This clonotype was seen more than once but under ten times. The V call is TRBV20-1, the J call TRBJ2-1, with D maybe TRBD1 (5 bases). The length of the CDR3 is 17 residues. The V gene lost 5 bases and the J gene lost 9 bases, with 29 bases spanning the gap. Germline V lookup: CDR1 DFQATT, CDR2 SNEGSKA (reference sequence). The CDR3 DNA follows: TGCAGTGCTTATGACCTGCAGGGTGCGGAATCGTCGAGTGAGCAGTTCTTC. Translation gives CSAYDLQGAESSSEQFF.

This clonotype has ten or more counts. The chain employs TRBV10-3 and TRBJ2-5; D uncertain. Trimming cost V 6 bases and J 4 bases, with 9 bases left between them. This CDR3 region has 12 residues. Germline CDR1 ENHRY, CDR2 SYGVKD. CDR3 protein: CAISRVGETQYF. The CDR3 DNA sequence: TGTGCCATCAGCCGAGTCGGAGAGACCCAGTACTTC.

This clonotype was picked up many times. This rearrangement joins TRBV19 to TRBJ2-3; D not resolved. V was pared by 6 bases and J by 1 base, with 8 bases between. CDR3 length: 13 amino acids. Per germline, CDR1 LNHDA and CDR2 SQIVND (reference sequence). As DNA, the CDR3 is TGTGCCAGTAGCGGGCGGCGCACAGATACGCAGTATTTT. Translated, it gives CASSGRRTDTQYF. Looking up the rest from reference TRBV19 and TRBJ2-3 gives the full variable domain: DGGITQSPKYLFRKEGQNVTLSCEQNLNHDAMYWYRQDPGQGLRLIYYSQIVNDFQKGDIAEGYSVSREKKESFPLTVTSAQKNPTAFYLCASSGRRTDTQYFGPGTRLTVL.

The genes are TRBV14 and TRBJ1-4; 10 bases align to TRBD1. J lost 7 bases, V lost 4 bases, and 6 bases had no gene match. Germline CDR1 SGHDN, CDR2 FVKESK. This CDR3 spans 15 amino acids. The CDR3 spells CASSPRQGAREKLFF. The CDR3 DNA reads TGTGCCAGCAGCCCCCGACAGGGGGCACGTGAAAAACTGTTTTTT.

This clonotype was seen many times. CDR3 amino acids: CASSYPDYYEQYF. Written as DNA, the CDR3 is TGTGCCAGCAGTTACCCCGACTACTACGAGCAGTACTTC. The chain employs TRBV6-2 or TRBV6-3 and TRBJ2-7; the D gene is possibly TRBD2 (5 bases). CDR1 is MNHEY, CDR2 SVGEGT, per germline. Trimming took off 2 bases at V and 3 bases at J, with 8 bases between the two ends. This CDR3 has 13 amino acids.

This clonotype has a count of ten or more. This rearrangement joins TRBV11-2 to TRBJ2-3, with D possibly TRBD2 on 7 matching bases. The germline V gene has CDR1 SGHAT and CDR2 FQNNGV. V lost 5 bases, J lost 5 bases, and 14 bases lay in between. The CDR3 is 14 amino acids. CDR3 bases: TGTGCCAGCAGCCTCCCGGGGGGCTTAGATACGCAGTATTTT. It encodes CASSLPGGLDTQYF.

This clonotype was counted only a few times. The junction and the germline gene differ at one end; a read error may be behind it. The chain employs TRBV20-1 and TRBJ2-5; the match to TRBD2 covers 8 bases. Germline loops: CDR1 DFQATT, CDR2 SNEGSKA (reference sequence). The CDR3 sequence is 15 residues long. The chain's CDR3 is CSARGMAGGQETQYF. DNA of the CDR3: TGCAGTGCGAGAGGAATGGCGGGGGGACAAGAGACCCAGTACTTC.

This clonotype was found a few times. The chain uses TRBV27 and TRBJ1-6; no definite D call. CDR1 is MNHEY and CDR2 is SMNVEV in the germline V gene (reference sequence). V shed 7 bases and J shed 0 bases, with 7 bases lying between them. CDR3 size: 14 residues. CDR3 nucleotides: TGTGCCAGCACCCAGAGCTCCTATAATTCACCCCTCCACTTT. Protein sequence: CASTQSSYNSPLHF.